This T cell receptor beta chain was recovered during a study of T cells in Graves' hyperthyroidism and ophthalmopathy. The TCR beta CDR3 regions underwent amplification using RNA transcripts as the source. Initially, a first-round RT-PCR of the TCR CDR3 employed the HTBI primer set. TCRdb called the multiplex PCR reads again in MiXCR, with one record for every CDR3 protein. The profile shows a few hundred thousand distinct CDR3 sequences, around 14% of them singletons. Germline CDR1 and CDR2: MNHEY and SVGEGT. The V end was cut by 0 bases, the J end by 1 base, with 18 bases between. The length of the CDR3 is 18 residues. This clonotype was observed a few times.

The specimen sequenced was blood. The V and J genes are TRBV6-2 or TRBV6-3 and TRBJ2-5; D is uncertain. This clonotype was sampled from a woman in her 30s with Graves' hyperthyroidism. The CDR3 nucleotides are TGTGCCAGCAGTTACTCGCGGAACAATCTAATAACCCAAGAGACCCAGTACTTC. Translated: CASSYSRNNLITQETQYF.